What follows are 9 T cell receptor beta chains derived from one specimen sequenced in a study of blood T cell repertoires in COVID-19. Only in-frame clones appear in the TCRdb table, and some are missing; sequencing was by immunoSEQ multiplex PCR. The sample has some 80,000 clones, approximately 80% seen once. Sequencing input: peripheral blood. These receptors were collected from a human donor in a cohort sampled during active COVID-19.

This clone came up once. The V call is TRBV24-1, the J call TRBJ1-2; TRBD1 matches at 7 bases. The V gene's germline CDR1 is KGHDR and CDR2 SFDVKD. This CDR3 has 17 residues. The ends lost 8 bases at V and 2 bases at J; junction bases unmatched: 16. CDR3 DNA sequence: TGTGCCACCACACGTGCCGTCCCGACAGGGCCGAACTATGGCTACACCTTC. Its protein product is CATTRAVPTGPNYGYTF.

This chain connects TRBV18 to TRBJ1-1, with 8 bases aligning to TRBD1. Unmatched junction bases numbered 10, after V lost 5 bases and J lost 5 bases. Germline V gives CDR1 KGHSH, CDR2 LQKENI. The CDR3 extends over 15 amino acids. CDR3: CASSFQGAGLTEAFF. CDR3 coding DNA: TGTGCCAGCTCATTCCAGGGGGCCGGGTTGACTGAAGCTTTCTTT.

The genes are TRBV24-1 and TRBJ2-2, with 7 bases lining up with TRBD1. The CDR3 runs 15 residues. V shed 4 bases, J shed 7 bases, and the junction held 8 bases outside the gene matches. Germline assignment: CDR1 KGHDR and CDR2 SFDVKD. The CDR3 spells CATSDARQGLGELFF. The DNA for the CDR3 is TGTGCCACCAGTGACGCAAGACAGGGCCTCGGGGAGCTGTTTTTT.

Written as DNA, the CDR3 is TGTGCCTGGACTCGGGACAGCAACGCCTACGAGCAGTACTTC. Translated: CAWTRDSNAYEQYF. The chain combines TRBV30 with TRBJ2-7; 7 nucleotides align to TRBD1. Germline assignment: CDR1 GTSNPN and CDR2 SVGIG (reference sequence). The CDR3 spans 14 residues. With V trimmed by 4 bases and J by 2 bases, 8 bases remained unmatched.

The V gene is TRBV6-6, the J gene TRBJ1-1; 7 bases agree with TRBD1. Germline CDR1 is MNHNY and CDR2 is SVGAGI (reference sequence). V lost 2 bases to trimming and J lost 7 bases; unmatched junction nucleotides: 7. This CDR3 has 14 amino acids. The CDR3 sequence is CASSYPGQESEAFF. The CDR3 DNA follows: TGTGCCAGCAGTTACCCCGGACAGGAAAGTGAAGCTTTCTTT.

The V gene is TRBV27, the J gene TRBJ2-7; possibly TRBD1 for D (5 bases). Trimming took off 0 bases at V and 6 bases at J, with 9 bases between the two ends. This CDR3 is 13 amino acids long. Looked up from germline, CDR1 is MNHEY and CDR2 is SMNVEV (reference sequence). The chain's CDR3 is CASSLSPQGEQYF. Written as DNA, the CDR3 is TGTGCCAGCAGTTTATCCCCGCAGGGCGAGCAGTACTTC.

The CDR3 DNA reads as TGTGCCAGCAGCTTCTTAGCGGGATACAATGAGCAGTTCTTC. Protein product: CASSFLAGYNEQFF. V usage is TRBV5-6 and J usage is TRBJ2-1; TRBD2 matches 8 bases. V lost 2 bases to trimming and J lost 4 bases; unmatched junction nucleotides: 2. From germline, CDR1 is SGHDT and CDR2 YYEEEE. The CDR3 is 14 residues long.

The genes are TRBV5-1 and TRBJ1-2; 7 bases agree with TRBD1. V trimming: 4 bases; J trimming: 4 bases; junction bases outside the gene matches: 7. Germline V CDR1 and CDR2: SGHRS, YFSETQ. This CDR3 region has 14 residues. CDR3 DNA: TGCGCCAGCAGCCAGGGGGTACCCACCTATGGCTACACCTTC. Translated, it gives CASSQGVPTYGYTF.

The chain carries TRBV2 and TRBJ1-1, with 7 bases lining up with TRBD1. Trimming removed 6 bases from V and 11 bases from J; junction bases left unmatched: 15. Germline lookup yields CDR1 SNHLY and CDR2 FYNNEI. The CDR3 consists of 14 residues. The CDR3 DNA is TGTGCCAGCAGCCTCATACAGGGGTCCTTAGACGCTTTCTTT. Its translation: CASSLIQGSLDAFF.